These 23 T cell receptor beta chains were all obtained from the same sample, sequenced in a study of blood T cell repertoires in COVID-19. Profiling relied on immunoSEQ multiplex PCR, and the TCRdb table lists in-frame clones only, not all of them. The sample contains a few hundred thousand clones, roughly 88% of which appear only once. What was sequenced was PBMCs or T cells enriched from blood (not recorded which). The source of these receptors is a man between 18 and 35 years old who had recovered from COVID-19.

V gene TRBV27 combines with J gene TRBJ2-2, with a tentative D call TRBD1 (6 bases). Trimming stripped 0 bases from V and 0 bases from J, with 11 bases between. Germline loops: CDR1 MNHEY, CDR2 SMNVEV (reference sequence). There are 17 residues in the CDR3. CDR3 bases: TGTGCCAGCAGTTTATCGTACAGGACAGCGAACACCGGGGAGCTGTTTTTT. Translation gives CASSLSYRTANTGELFF.

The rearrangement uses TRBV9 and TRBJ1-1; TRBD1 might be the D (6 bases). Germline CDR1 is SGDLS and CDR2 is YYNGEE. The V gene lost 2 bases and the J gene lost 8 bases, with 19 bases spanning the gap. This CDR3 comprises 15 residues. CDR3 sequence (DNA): TGTGCCAGCAGCGTTACCGGGACAAACGCGCGCGAAGCTTTCTTT. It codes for CASSVTGTNAREAFF.

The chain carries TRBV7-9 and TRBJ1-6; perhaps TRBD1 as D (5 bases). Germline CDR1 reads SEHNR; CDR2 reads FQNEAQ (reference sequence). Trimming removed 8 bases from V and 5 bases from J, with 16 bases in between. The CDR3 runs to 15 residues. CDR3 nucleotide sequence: TGTGCCAGCGCACCATACGACAGAAATAATTCACCCCTCCACTTT. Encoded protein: CASAPYDRNNSPLHF.

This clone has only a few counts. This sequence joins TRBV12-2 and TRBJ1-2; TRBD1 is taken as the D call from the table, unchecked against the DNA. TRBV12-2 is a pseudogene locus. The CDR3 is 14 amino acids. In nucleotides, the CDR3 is TGTGCAAGCCAGGCCAGGGACAGGCACTATGGCTACACCTTC. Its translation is CASQARDRHYGYTF.

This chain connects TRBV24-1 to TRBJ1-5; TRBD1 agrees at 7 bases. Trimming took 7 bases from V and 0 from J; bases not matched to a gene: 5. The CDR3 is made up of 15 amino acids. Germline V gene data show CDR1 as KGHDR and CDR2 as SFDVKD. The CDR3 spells CATSPGQYSNQPQHF. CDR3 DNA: TGTGCCACCAGCCCGGGACAGTATAGCAATCAGCCCCAGCATTTT.

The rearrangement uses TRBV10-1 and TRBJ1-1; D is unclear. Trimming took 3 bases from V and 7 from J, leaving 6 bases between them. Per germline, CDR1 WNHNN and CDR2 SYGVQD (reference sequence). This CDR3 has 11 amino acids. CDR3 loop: CASSDGVEAFF. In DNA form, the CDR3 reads TGCGCCAGCAGTGACGGAGTTGAAGCTTTCTTT.

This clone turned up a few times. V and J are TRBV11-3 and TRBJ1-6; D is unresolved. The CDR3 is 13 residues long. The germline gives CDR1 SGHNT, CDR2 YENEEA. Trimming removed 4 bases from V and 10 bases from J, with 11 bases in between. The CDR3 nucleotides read TGTGCCAGCAGCTATTCAGCAGGATCACCCCTCCACTTT. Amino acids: CASSYSAGSPLHF.

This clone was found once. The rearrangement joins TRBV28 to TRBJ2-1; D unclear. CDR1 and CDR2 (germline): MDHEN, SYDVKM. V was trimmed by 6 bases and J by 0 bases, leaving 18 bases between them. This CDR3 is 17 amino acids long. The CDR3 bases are TGTGCCAGCAGCCCCCCCGACTCCCTGAGCTCCTACAATGAGCAGTTCTTC. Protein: CASSPPDSLSSYNEQFF.

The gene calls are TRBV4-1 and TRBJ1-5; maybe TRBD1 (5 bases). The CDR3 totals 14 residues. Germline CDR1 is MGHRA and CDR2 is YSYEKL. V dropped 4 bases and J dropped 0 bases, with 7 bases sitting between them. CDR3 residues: CASSPRDSNQPQHF. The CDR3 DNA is TGCGCCAGCAGCCCCAGGGATAGCAATCAGCCCCAGCATTTT.

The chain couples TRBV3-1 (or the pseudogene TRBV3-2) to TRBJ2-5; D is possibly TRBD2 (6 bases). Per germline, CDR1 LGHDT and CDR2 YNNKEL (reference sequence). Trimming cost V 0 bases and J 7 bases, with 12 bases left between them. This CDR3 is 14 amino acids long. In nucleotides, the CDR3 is TGTGCCAGCAGCCAAGATGCGGGGCCTGGGACCCAGTACTTC. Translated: CASSQDAGPGTQYF.

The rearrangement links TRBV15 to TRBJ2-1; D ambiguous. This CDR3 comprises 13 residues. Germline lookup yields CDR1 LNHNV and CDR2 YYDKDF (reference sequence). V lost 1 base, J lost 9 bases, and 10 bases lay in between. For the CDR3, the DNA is TGTGCCACCAGCAGAGGCGTGGCGGTTGAGCAGTTCTTC. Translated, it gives CATSRGVAVEQFF.

This CDR3 is CSVPPTPNTEAFF. The CDR3 DNA reads TGCAGCGTTCCACCGACACCGAACACTGAAGCTTTCTTT. This chain links TRBV29-1 with TRBJ1-1; D is uncertain. The CDR3 loop spans 13 amino acids. Germline CDR1 SQVTM, CDR2 ANQGSEA. The V end lost 5 bases, the J end lost 1 base, and 11 bases lay between the germline ends.

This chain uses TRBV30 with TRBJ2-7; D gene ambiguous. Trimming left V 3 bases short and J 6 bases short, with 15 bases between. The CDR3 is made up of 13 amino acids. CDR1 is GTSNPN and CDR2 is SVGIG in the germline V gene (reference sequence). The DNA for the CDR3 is TGTGCCTGGAGCTCCGTCTTGAGTAGCGAGCAGTACTTC. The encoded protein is CAWSSVLSSEQYF. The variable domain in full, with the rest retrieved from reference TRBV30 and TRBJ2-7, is SQTIHQWPATLVQPVGSPLSLECTVEGTSNPNLYWYRQAAGRGLQLLFYSVGIGQISSEVPQNLSASRPQDRQFILSSKKLLLSDSGFYLCAWSSVLSSEQYFGPGTRLTVT.

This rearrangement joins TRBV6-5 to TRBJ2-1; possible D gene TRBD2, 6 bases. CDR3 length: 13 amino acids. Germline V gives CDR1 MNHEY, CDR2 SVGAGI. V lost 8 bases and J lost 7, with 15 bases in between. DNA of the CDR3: TGTGCCAGCGGCCGGGACTTCCCTAATGAGCAGTTCTTC. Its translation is CASGRDFPNEQFF.

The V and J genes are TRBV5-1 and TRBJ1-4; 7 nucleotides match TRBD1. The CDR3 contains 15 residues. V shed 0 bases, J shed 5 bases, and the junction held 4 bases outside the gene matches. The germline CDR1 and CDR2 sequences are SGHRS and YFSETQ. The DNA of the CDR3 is TGCGCCAGCAGCTTGGGGATGACAGGGAATGAAAAACTGTTTTTT. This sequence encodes CASSLGMTGNEKLFF.

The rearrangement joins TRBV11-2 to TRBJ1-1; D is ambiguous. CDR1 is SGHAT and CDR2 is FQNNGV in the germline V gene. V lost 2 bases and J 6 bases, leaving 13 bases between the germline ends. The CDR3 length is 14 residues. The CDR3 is CASSLIMRVSEAFF. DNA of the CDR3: TGTGCCAGCAGCTTAATTATGAGGGTATCTGAAGCTTTCTTT.

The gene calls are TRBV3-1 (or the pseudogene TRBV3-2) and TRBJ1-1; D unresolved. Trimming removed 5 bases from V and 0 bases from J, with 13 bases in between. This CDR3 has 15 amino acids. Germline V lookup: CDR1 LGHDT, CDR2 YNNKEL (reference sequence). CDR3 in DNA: TGTGCCAGCAGCTCGGGATGGAATATGAACACTGAAGCTTTCTTT. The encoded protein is CASSSGWNMNTEAFF.

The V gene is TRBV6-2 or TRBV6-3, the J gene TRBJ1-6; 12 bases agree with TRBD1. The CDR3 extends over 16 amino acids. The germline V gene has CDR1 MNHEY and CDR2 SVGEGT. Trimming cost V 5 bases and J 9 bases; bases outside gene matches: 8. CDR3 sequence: CASSLRDRGRGSPLHF. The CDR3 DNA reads TGTGCCAGCAGTCTCCGGGACAGGGGGCGAGGTTCACCCCTCCACTTT.

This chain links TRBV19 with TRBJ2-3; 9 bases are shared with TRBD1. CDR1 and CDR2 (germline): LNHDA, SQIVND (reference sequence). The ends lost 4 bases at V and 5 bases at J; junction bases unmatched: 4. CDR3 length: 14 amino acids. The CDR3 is CASSKGQGKDTQYF. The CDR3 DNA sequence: TGTGCCAGTAGTAAGGGACAGGGTAAAGATACGCAGTATTTT. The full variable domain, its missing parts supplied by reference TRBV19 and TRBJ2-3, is DGGITQSPKYLFRKEGQNVTLSCEQNLNHDAMYWYRQDPGQGLRLIYYSQIVNDFQKGDIAEGYSVSREKKESFPLTVTSAQKNPTAFYLCASSKGQGKDTQYFGPGTRLTVL.

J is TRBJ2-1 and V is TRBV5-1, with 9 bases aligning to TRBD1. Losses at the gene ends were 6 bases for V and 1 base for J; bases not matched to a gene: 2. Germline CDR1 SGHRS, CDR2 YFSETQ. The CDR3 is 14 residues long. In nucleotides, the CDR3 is TGCGCCAGCACGACAGGGGGTTCCTACAATGAGCAGTTCTTC. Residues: CASTTGGSYNEQFF.

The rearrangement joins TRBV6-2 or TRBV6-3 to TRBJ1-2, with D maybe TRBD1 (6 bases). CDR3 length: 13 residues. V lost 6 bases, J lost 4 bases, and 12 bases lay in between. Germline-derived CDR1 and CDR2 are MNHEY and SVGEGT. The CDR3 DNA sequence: TGTGCCAGCAGCAAAGGACAGATCTATGGCTACACCTTC. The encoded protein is CASSKGQIYGYTF.

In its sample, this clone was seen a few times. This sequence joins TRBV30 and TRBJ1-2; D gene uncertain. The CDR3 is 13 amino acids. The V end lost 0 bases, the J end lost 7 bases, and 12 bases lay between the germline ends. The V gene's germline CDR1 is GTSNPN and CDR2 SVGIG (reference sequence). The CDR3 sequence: CAWSVKGGGGYTF. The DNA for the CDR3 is TGTGCCTGGAGTGTAAAGGGAGGAGGTGGCTACACCTTC.

CDR3 in DNA: TGCGCCAGCAGCTTACAGGATACACAAGAGACCCAGTACTTC. This translates into CASSLQDTQETQYF. The chain couples TRBV5-1 to TRBJ2-5; maybe TRBD1 (5 bases). Germline CDR1 is SGHRS and CDR2 is YFSETQ. The CDR3 extends over 14 amino acids. The germline V and J ends were trimmed by 2 bases and 2 bases, with 10 bases remaining between them. The variable domain in full, with the rest retrieved from reference TRBV5-1 and TRBJ2-5, is KAGVTQTPRYLIKTRGQQVTLSCSPISGHRSVSWYQQTPGQGLQFLFEYFSETQRNKGNFPGRFSGRQFSNSRSEMNVSTLELGDSALYLCASSLQDTQETQYFGPGTRLLVL.